This is a list of T cell receptor beta chains from one sample in a study of T cells in Graves' hyperthyroidism and ophthalmopathy. Using its own MiXCR run on the multiplex PCR reads, TCRdb lists one record per CDR3 protein. The data hold approximately 510,000 distinct CDR3 sequences, with about 46% observed a single time. The specimen was peripheral blood or thyroid tissue (not recorded which). The receptors here all came from an adult woman with Graves' disease, either hyperthyroidism or ophthalmopathy (not recorded which). The CDR3 runs from the conserved cysteine through the conserved F or W. The order of the fields is J gene, D gene, clone size, V gene, CDR3 DNA, CDR3 protein. A D gene is named only where the DNA matches it firmly. A row's size may be missing; if present it is once, few, many or a size class.

>TRBJ1-2|NA|many|TRBV3-1
TGTGCCAGCAGCCGCGGGTTGGACGGACCCTATGGCTACACCTTC
CASSRGLDGPYGYTF
>TRBJ1-1|TRBD1|NA|TRBV20-1
TGCAGTGCACCACAGGGGGCTGTCGCTGAAGCTTTCTTT
CSAPQGAVAEAFF
>TRBJ2-7|NA|many|TRBV5-1
TGTGCCAGCAGCTTAGAGGGGAGCTACGAGCAGTACTTC
CASSLEGSYEQYF
>TRBJ2-2|TRBD2|NA|TRBV12-3/TRBV12-4
TGTGCCAGCAGCCTAGGACTAGCGGGAGTAAACGGGGAGCTGTTTTTT
CASSLGLAGVNGELFF
>TRBJ2-5|TRBD1|many|TRBV19
TGTGCCAGTAGTATTCGGGGACAGCAAGAGACCCAGTACTTC
CASSIRGQQETQYF
>TRBJ1-1|NA|NA|TRBV2
TGTGCCAGCAGCGCCAAGACAGTGAACACTGAAGCTTTCTTT
CASSAKTVNTEAFF
>TRBJ2-7|TRBD1|NA|TRBV6-5
TGTGCCAGCAGTTACTCGATGAGGACAGGGAGTGACGAGCAGTACTTC
CASSYSMRTGSDEQYF
>TRBJ2-7|NA|few|TRBV7-9
TGTGCCAGCAGCCCCCCTCCTGGCCGCGCCGACGAGCAGTACTTC
CASSPPPGRADEQYF
>TRBJ1-2|TRBD1|NA|TRBV24-1
TGTGCCAGCAGTTACGCGGGACAGGGCCGGAACTATGGCTACACCTTC
CASSYAGQGRNYGYTF
>TRBJ1-2|NA|few|TRBV19
TGTGCCAGTAGCGACAGGTTGGATGGCTACACCTTC
CASSDRLDGYTF
>TRBJ1-5|TRBD1|NA|TRBV29-1
TGCAGCGTGGTGACAGGGGAGGGGCAGCCCCAGCATTTT
CSVVTGEGQPQHF
>TRBJ1-1|TRBD1|NA|TRBV10-3
TGTGCCATCAGGGCCGGACAGGGGGCCACTGAAGCTTTCTTT
CAIRAGQGATEAFF
>TRBJ1-2|NA|NA|TRBV20-1
TGCAGTGCCTCAAAGGACAGCTATGGCTACACCTTC
CSASKDSYGYTF
>TRBJ1-1|NA|many|TRBV7-2
TGTGCCAGCAGCTTATTGGGGCCGGGGGGCCTGAACACTGAAGCTTTCTTT
CASSLLGPGGLNTEAFF
>TRBJ2-1|NA|once|TRBV2
TGTGCCAGCAACTCAAGGGCCCTTCACAATGAGCAGTTCTTC
CASNSRALHNEQFF
>TRBJ1-2|NA|NA|TRBV7-9
TGTGCCAGCAGTTTAAAGGGGATTGGCTACACCTTC
CASSLKGIGYTF
>TRBJ1-1|NA|few|TRBV29-1
TGCAGCGTTGCCCTCAGGGGCACTGAAGCTTTCTTT
CSVALRGTEAFF
>TRBJ1-1|TRBD1|few|TRBV7-2
TGTGCCAGCAGCTCCGAGGGGGACAGGGGGAGGACTGAAGCTTTCTTT
CASSSEGDRGRTEAFF
>TRBJ1-2|NA|few|TRBV5-4
TGTGCCAGCAGCTTAGTAGCAGGGGTTCATGGCTACACCTTC
CASSLVAGVHGYTF
>TRBJ1-4|NA|NA|TRBV5-1
TGTGCCAGCAGCTTATTGATTGATGAAAAACTGTTTTTT
CASSLLIDEKLFF
>TRBJ2-5|NA|many|TRBV29-1
TGCAGCGTTGATGGTCAGACTCAAGAGACCCAGTACTTC
CSVDGQTQETQYF
>TRBJ1-5|NA|many|TRBV7-6
TGTGCCAGCAGCTTAGTGGCAGGCGACAATCAGCCCCAGCATTTT
CASSLVAGDNQPQHF
>TRBJ2-7|NA|NA|TRBV5-1
TGCGCCAGCAGCTTGGCGGTTAACTCCTGCGAGCAGTACTTC
CASSLAVNSCEQYF
>TRBJ1-3|TRBD1|NA|TRBV4-1
TGCGCCAGCAGCCAAGATCCGCGACAGGGAGGTGGAAACACCATATATTTT
CASSQDPRQGGGNTIYF
>TRBJ2-6|TRBD2|few|TRBV4-2
TGTGCCAGCAGCCAAGAGCCGACTAGCGGGAGGGCTGGGGCCAACGTCCTGACTTTC
CASSQEPTSGRAGANVLTF
>TRBJ1-6|NA|many|TRBV5-1
TGCGCCAGCAGCTTGGAACCTTCTTGGCCCCTCCACTTT
CASSLEPSWPLHF
>TRBJ1-6|TRBD1|NA|TRBV2
TGTGCCACCAGCCACGACAGGGGCGGTTCACCCCTCCACTTT
CATSHDRGGSPLHF
>TRBJ2-2|NA|once|TRBV6-6
TGTGCCAGCAGTGGTATAGGGGATTCCGGGGAGCTGTTTTTT
CASSGIGDSGELFF
>TRBJ1-5|NA|NA|TRBV13
TGTGCCAGCAGCCGGACACCTTACGGTAATCAGCCCCAGCATTTT
CASSRTPYGNQPQHF
>TRBJ1-5|NA|many|TRBV7-9
TGTGCCAGCAGCGTATATCGCCAGGGCGAAGATGTGGGCAATCAGCCCCAGCATTTT
CASSVYRQGEDVGNQPQHF
>TRBJ2-7|NA|NA|TRBV7-2
TGTGCCAGCAGCTTAGCGCCCGCGGTGGCCTACGAGCAGTACTTC
CASSLAPAVAYEQYF
>TRBJ2-7|NA|many|TRBV6-1
TGTGCCAGCAGTGAAAACCCCCAGCCCACCTACGAGCAGTACTTC
CASSENPQPTYEQYF
>TRBJ2-7|TRBD2|NA|TRBV29-1
TGCAGCATCGGGGGGAGCTCCTACGAGCAGTACTTC
CSIGGSSYEQYF
>TRBJ2-2|NA|NA|TRBV10-3
TGTGCCATCAGAGGAGGGGAGCTGTTTTTT
CAIRGGELFF
>TRBJ2-6|NA|few|TRBV29-1
TGCAGCGCACGGACAGTTTCTGGGGCCAACGTCCTGACTTTC
CSARTVSGANVLTF
>TRBJ1-1|NA|many|TRBV10-3
TGTGCCATCAGTGAGTCGGACGGCGACACTGAAGCTTTCTTT
CAISESDGDTEAFF
>TRBJ2-2|NA|NA|TRBV7-2
TGTGCCAGCAGCTTAGTGGTCGGGGGCGCAGGGGCCGGGGAGCTGTTTTTT
CASSLVVGGAGAGELFF
>TRBJ2-1|TRBD1|NA|TRBV10-3
TGTGCCATCAGTGAGTCGGTGGCTTCCAAGGGGGCCAATGAGCAGTTCTTC
CAISESVASKGANEQFF
>TRBJ1-2|NA|NA|TRBV14
TGTGCCAGCAGCCGTTCCCCGACCTTTCGCGGCAACGATGGCTACACCTTC
CASSRSPTFRGNDGYTF
>TRBJ1-1|NA|NA|TRBV5-1
TGCGCCAGCAGCCACCGAAGCACGGACACTGAAGCTTTCTTT
CASSHRSTDTEAFF
>TRBJ1-6|NA|many|TRBV29-1
TGCAGCCCCCCGGGACGGGATAATTCACCCCTCCACTTT
CSPPGRDNSPLHF
>TRBJ1-3|NA|NA|TRBV28
TGTGCCAGCAGTTTGTCGACGGGCTCTGGAAACACCATATATTTT
CASSLSTGSGNTIYF
>TRBJ1-3|NA|many|TRBV20-1
TGCAGTGCTAGATTCCGGGGGAGCTCTGGAAACACCATATATTTT
CSARFRGSSGNTIYF
>TRBJ1-2|NA|many|TRBV6-1
TGTGCCAGCAGCCTAGATCGCATCGGCTACACCTTC
CASSLDRIGYTF
>TRBJ2-5|NA|NA|TRBV6-1
TGTGCCAGCAGTGAAGAACCGACCCAGTACTTC
CASSEEPTQYF
>TRBJ2-2|NA|NA|TRBV10-3
NA
CAISRGETRTPGSCFF
>TRBJ1-2|TRBD1|NA|TRBV2
TGTGCCAGCAGTTCCGCGGACAGGGGCTTACGTGGCTACACCTTC
CASSSADRGLRGYTF
>TRBJ1-1|NA|few|TRBV6-1
TGTGCCAGCAGGTCCCGACAGAACTCTGGGGCCAACACTGAAGCTTTCTTT
CASRSRQNSGANTEAFF